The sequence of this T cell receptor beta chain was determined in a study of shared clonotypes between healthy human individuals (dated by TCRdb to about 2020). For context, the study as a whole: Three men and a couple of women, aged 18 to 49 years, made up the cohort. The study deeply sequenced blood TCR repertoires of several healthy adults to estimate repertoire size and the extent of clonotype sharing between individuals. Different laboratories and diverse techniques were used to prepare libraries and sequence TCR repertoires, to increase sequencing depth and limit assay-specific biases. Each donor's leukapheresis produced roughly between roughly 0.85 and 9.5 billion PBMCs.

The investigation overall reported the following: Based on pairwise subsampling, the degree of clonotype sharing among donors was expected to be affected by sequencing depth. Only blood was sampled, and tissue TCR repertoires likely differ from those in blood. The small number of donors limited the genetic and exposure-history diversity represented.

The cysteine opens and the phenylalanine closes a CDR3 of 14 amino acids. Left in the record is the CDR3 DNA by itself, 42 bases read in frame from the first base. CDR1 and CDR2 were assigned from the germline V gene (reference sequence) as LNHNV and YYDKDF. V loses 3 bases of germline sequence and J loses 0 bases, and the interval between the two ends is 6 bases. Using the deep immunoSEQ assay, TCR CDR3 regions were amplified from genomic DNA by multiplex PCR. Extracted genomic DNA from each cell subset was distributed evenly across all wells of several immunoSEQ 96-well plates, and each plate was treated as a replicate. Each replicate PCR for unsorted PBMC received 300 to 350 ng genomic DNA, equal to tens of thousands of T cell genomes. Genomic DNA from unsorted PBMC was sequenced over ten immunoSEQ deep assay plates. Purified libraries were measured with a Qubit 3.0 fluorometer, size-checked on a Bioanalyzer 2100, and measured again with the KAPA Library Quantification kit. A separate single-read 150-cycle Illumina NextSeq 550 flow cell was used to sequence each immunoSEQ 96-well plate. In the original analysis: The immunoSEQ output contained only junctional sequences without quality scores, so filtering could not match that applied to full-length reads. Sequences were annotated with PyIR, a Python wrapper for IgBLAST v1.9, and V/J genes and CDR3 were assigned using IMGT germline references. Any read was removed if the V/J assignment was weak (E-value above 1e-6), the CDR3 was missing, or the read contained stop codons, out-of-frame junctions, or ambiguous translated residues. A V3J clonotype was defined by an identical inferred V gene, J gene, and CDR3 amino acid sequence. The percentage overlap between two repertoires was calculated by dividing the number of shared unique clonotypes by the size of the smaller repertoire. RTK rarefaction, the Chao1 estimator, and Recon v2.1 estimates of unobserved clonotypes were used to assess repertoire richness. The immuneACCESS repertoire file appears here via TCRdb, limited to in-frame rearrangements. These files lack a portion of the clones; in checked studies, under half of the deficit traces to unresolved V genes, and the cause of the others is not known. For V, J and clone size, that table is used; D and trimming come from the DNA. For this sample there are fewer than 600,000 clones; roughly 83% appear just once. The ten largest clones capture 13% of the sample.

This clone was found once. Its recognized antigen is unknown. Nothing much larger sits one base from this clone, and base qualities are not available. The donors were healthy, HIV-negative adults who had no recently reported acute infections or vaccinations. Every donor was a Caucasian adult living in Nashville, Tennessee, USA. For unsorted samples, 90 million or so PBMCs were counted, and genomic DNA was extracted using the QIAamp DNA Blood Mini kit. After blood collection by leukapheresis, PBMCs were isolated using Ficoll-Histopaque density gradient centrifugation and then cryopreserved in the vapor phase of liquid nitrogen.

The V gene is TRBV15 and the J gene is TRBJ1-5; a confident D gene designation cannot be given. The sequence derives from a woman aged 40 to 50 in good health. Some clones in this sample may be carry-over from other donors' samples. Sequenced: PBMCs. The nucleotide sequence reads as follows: TGTGCCACCAGCAGCGGGTTTAGCAATCAGCCCCAGCATTTT. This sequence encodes CATSSGFSNQPQHF. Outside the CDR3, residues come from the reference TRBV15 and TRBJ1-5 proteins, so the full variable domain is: DAMVIQNPRYQVTQFGKPVTLSCSQTLNHNVMYWYQQKSSQAPKLLFHYYDKDFNNEADTPDNFQSRRPNTSFCFLDIRSPGLGDTAMYLCATSSGFSNQPQHFGDGTRLSIL.